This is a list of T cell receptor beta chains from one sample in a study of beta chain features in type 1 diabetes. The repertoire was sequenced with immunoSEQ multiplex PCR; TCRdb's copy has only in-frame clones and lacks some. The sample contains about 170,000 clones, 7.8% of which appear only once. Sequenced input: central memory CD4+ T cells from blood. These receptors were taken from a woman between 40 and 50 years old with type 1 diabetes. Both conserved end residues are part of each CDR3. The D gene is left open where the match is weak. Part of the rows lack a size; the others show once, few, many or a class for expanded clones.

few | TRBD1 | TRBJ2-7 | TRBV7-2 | CASSRDRGGYEQYF | TGTGCCAGCAGCCGGGACAGGGGAGGGTACGAGCAGTACTTC
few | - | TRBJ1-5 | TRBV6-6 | CASRNLGQHNQPQHF | TGTGCCAGCAGGAACCTTGGACAGCACAATCAGCCCCAGCATTTT
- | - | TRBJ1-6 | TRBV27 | CASSRGSGRTNSPLHF | TGTGCCAGCAGTCGGGGGTCGGGGAGGACGAATTCACCCCTCCACTTT
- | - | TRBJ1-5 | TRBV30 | CAWSVQQFSGNQPQHF | TGTGCCTGGAGTGTACAGCAGTTCAGTGGCAATCAGCCCCAGCATTTT
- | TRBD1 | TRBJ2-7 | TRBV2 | CASRDDRGLSTGQYF | TGTGCCAGCAGAGACGACAGGGGGCTATCTACTGGGCAGTACTTC
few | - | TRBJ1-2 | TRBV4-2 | CASSQATSGVTYGYTF | TGTGCCAGCAGCCAAGCAACCTCAGGGGTGACCTATGGCTACACCTTC
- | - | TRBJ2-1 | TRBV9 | CASSVQGSNEQFF | TGTGCCAGCAGCGTACAGGGTAGCAATGAGCAGTTCTTC
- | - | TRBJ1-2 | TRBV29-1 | CSVQDIYGYTF | TGCAGCGTTCAAGACATCTATGGCTACACCTTC
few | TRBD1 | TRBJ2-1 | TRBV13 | CASSRDRGPSDEQFF | TGTGCCAGCAGCCGCGACAGGGGGCCCAGCGATGAGCAGTTCTTC
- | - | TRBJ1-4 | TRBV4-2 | CASSLSTDNEKLFF | TGTGCCAGCAGCTTGTCTACAGATAATGAAAAACTGTTTTTT
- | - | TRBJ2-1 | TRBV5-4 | CASSATSQEGNEQFF | TGTGCCAGCAGCGCGACTAGTCAGGAGGGGAATGAGCAGTTCTTC
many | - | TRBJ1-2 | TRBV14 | CASSQQVLGGYTF | TGTGCCAGCAGCCAACAGGTCCTTGGGGGCTACACCTTC
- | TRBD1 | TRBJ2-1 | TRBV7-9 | CASSLRAGGWHNEQFF | TGTGCCAGCAGCCTACGTGCAGGGGGCTGGCACAATGAGCAGTTCTTC
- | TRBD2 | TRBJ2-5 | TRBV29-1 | CSVGTSLETQYF | TGCAGCGTTGGGACTAGTTTAGAGACCCAGTACTTC
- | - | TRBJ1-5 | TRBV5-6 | CASSPTPGAGQPQHF | TGTGCCAGCAGCCCCACCCCAGGGGCCGGACAGCCCCAGCATTTT
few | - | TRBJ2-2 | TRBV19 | CASSMSQGRGTGELFF | TGTGCCAGTAGTATGTCCCAGGGGCGCGGCACCGGGGAGCTGTTTTTT
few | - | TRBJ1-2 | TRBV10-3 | CAISPDTSGYTF | TGTGCCATCAGTCCAGATACGTCCGGCTACACCTTC
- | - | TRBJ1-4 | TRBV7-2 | CASSPPRETGLFF | TGTGCCAGCAGCCCACCCCGGGAGACTGGACTGTTTTTT
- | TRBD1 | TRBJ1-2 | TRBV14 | CASSQQDRGYYGYTF | TGTGCCAGCAGCCAACAGGACAGGGGGTACTATGGCTACACCTTC
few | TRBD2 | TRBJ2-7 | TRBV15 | CATSRGASGAYEQYF | TGTGCCACCAGCAGAGGGGCTAGCGGGGCCTACGAGCAGTACTTC
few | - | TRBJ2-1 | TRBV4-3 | CASSQGPLNNEQFF | TGCGCCAGCAGCCAAGGTCCACTAAACAATGAGCAGTTCTTC
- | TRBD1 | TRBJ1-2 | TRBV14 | CASSPLKGQGGGYTF | TGTGCCAGCAGCCCATTAAAAGGACAGGGTGGAGGCTACACCTTC
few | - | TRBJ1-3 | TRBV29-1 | CSVQGIIGNTIYF | TGCAGCGTGCAGGGGATAATTGGAAACACCATATATTTT
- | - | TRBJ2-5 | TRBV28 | CASSLSEGGRTQYF | TGTGCCAGCAGTTTAAGCGAAGGAGGGAGGACCCAGTACTTC
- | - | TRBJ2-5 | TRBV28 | CASSLGSLQETQYF | TGTGCCAGCAGTTTGGGCAGTCTCCAAGAGACCCAGTACTTC
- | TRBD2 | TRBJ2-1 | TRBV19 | CASSIGGDNYNEQFF | TGTGCCAGTAGTATCGGGGGGGACAACTACAATGAGCAGTTCTTC
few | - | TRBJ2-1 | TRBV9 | CASSDSNEQFF | TGTGCCAGCAGCGACTCCAATGAGCAGTTCTTC
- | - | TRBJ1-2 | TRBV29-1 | CSVGAQQGWNYGYTF | TGCAGCGTTGGGGCCCAACAGGGATGGAACTATGGCTACACCTTC
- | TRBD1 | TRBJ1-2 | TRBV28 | CASTRDREYGYTF | TGTGCCAGCACTCGGGACAGGGAGTATGGCTACACCTTC
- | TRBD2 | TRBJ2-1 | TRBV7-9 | CASSSRGSSYNEQFF | TGTGCCAGCAGCTCGCGGGGGTCCTCCTACAATGAGCAGTTCTTC
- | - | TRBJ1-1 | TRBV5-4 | CASTLRGLTEAFF | TGTGCCAGCACCCTAAGGGGTCTTACTGAAGCTTTCTTT
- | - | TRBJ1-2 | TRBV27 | CASSSSGGGVYGYTF | TGTGCCAGCAGTTCCTCCGGGGGAGGTGTCTATGGCTACACCTTC
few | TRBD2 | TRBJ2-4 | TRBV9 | CASSPRGRENIQYF | TGTGCCAGCAGCCCCCGGGGGAGGGAAAACATTCAGTACTTC
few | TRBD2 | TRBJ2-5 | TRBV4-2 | CASSQAGGPGGETQYF | TGTGCCAGCAGCCAAGCGGGAGGGCCTGGAGGAGAGACCCAGTACTTC
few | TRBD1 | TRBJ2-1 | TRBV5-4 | CASSLRDRRNEQFF | TGTGCCAGCAGCCTCCGGGACAGGCGTAATGAGCAGTTCTTC
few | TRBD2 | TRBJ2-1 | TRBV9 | CASSVGTSGYNEQFF | TGTGCCAGCAGCGTAGGGACTAGCGGATACAATGAGCAGTTCTTC
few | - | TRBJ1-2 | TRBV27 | CASSRQGSDYGYTF | TGTGCCAGCAGTCGTCAGGGGTCGGACTATGGCTACACCTTC
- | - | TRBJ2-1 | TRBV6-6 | CASKRERKSYNEQFF | TGTGCCAGCAAGCGAGAGCGGAAATCCTACAATGAGCAGTTCTTC
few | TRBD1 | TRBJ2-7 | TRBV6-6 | CASSGGQGSSYEQYF | TGTGCCAGCAGTGGGGGACAGGGGAGCTCCTACGAGCAGTACTTC
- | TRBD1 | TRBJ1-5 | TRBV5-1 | CASSQGTGNQPQHF | TGCGCCAGCAGCCAAGGGACAGGGAACCAGCCCCAGCATTTT
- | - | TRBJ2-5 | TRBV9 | CASSVGDTAGTQYF | TGTGCCAGCAGCGTAGGGGACACAGCAGGGACCCAGTACTTC
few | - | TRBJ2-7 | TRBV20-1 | CSARDQDEQYF | TGCAGTGCTAGAGATCAGGACGAGCAGTACTTC
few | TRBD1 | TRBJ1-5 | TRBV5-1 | CASSLGQHQPQHF | TGCGCCAGCAGTTTGGGACAGCATCAGCCCCAGCATTTT
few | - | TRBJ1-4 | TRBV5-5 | CASSLQATNEKLFF | TGTGCCAGCAGCTTACAGGCAACTAATGAAAAACTGTTTTTT
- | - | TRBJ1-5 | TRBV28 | CASSLDREGGRPQHF | TGTGCCAGCAGTTTGGATAGGGAAGGGGGTCGGCCCCAGCATTTT
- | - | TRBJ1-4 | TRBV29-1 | CSVSLQYIEKLFF | TGCAGCGTCAGTCTCCAGTATATTGAAAAACTGTTTTTT
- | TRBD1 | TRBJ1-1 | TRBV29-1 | CSARQGSMGTEAFF | TGCAGCGCAAGACAGGGCTCGATGGGGACTGAAGCTTTCTTT
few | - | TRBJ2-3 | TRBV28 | CASRRGKADTQYF | TGTGCCAGCAGACGGGGAAAGGCAGATACGCAGTATTTT